This entry describes one TCR beta chain. Its antigen is still unknown. 60 Vbeta and 13 Jbeta primers were used in PCR. Libraries were prepared by immunoSEQ multiplex PCR; TCRdb keeps only in-frame clonotypes and omits some of them. The sample shows about 110,000 clones, about 86% of them seen only once. Trimming removed 7 bases at V and 9 bases at J, with 15 bases between. Germline V CDR1 and CDR2: MNHNS, SASEGT. CDR3 length equals 12 residues. These data belong to a study of cytomegalovirus exposure and HLA in healthy donors. Notes on the study in general: Generally TCR sequences proved uncommon, though certain public TCRs appeared in numerous donors.

The TCR originated in a man aged 35 to 55 in good health and CMV-seronegative. The chain carries TRBV6-1 and TRBJ1-2; D remains ambiguous. Sequencing used PBMCs. The CDR3 loop is CASTEGGPSYTF. CDR3 nucleotide sequence: TGTGCCAGCACTGAGGGAGGTCCCAGCTACACCTTC.